These 14 T cell receptor beta chains share one sample of origin, sequenced in a study of CD8+CD57+ T cells in acquired aplastic anemia. Whoever was chosen for sequencing had shown CD8+CD57+ cell expansion by flow cytometry. Genomic DNA served as template for TCR beta VDJ and CDR3 profiling. MiXCR was run by TCRdb on the reads, yielding one entry per CDR3 protein. Among about 180,000 distinct CDR3 sequences, 63% were seen once, and the ten largest hold under 55%. The sequenced material came from sorted CD4+, CD8+, or CD8+CD57+ T cells (not recorded which) from PBMCs. The receptors were gathered from a human donor with aplastic anemia.

This clonotype came up once. At one end the junction does not follow the germline gene, possibly because of a read error. The rearrangement joins TRBV20-1 to TRBJ2-1; tentative D call: TRBD1 (5 bases). CDR1 DFQATT and CDR2 SNEGSKA come from the germline V gene (reference sequence). The CDR3 has 11 residues. CDR3 nucleotides: TGCAGTGCTAGAGAGGACACCCTGATGGTCTTC. Translated, it gives CSAREDTLMVF.

The chain links TRBV15 to TRBJ1-2; D is perhaps TRBD1 (6 bases). The CDR3 has 19 residues. With 0 bases removed from V and 0 bases from J, the gap between germline ends came to 20 bases. Germline CDR1 and CDR2: LNHNV and YYDKDF (reference sequence). This CDR3 is CATSRDRNLGDTANYGYTF. CDR3 in DNA: TGTGCCACCAGCAGAGACCGAAATTTGGGGGACACAGCTAACTATGGCTACACCTTC. Together with reference TRBV15 and TRBJ1-2, the CDR3 gives the full variable domain: DAMVIQNPRYQVTQFGKPVTLSCSQTLNHNVMYWYQQKSSQAPKLLFHYYDKDFNNEADTPDNFQSRRPNTSFCFLDIRSPGLGDTAMYLCATSRDRNLGDTANYGYTFGSGTRLTVV.

This rearrangement joins TRBV25-1 to TRBJ1-1; unclear D gene. CDR3 length: 12 amino acids. Germline V lookup: CDR1 MGHDK, CDR2 SYGVNS. With 8 bases removed from V and 1 base from J, the gap between germline ends came to 8 bases. Written as DNA, the CDR3 is TGTGCCAGCCAAGAAGCGAACACTGAAGCTTTCTTT. This translates into CASQEANTEAFF.

This clonotype was counted a single time. V gene TRBV15 combines with J gene TRBJ1-5, with D possibly TRBD1 on 5 matching bases. This CDR3 has 16 amino acids. V dropped 0 bases and J dropped 7 bases, with 16 bases sitting between them. CDR1 and CDR2 (germline): LNHNV, YYDKDF (reference sequence). CDR3 loop: CATSRDILTAKQPQHF. In DNA, the CDR3 is TGTGCCACCAGCAGAGATATTTTGACAGCAAAGCAGCCCCAGCATTTT.

The genes are TRBV20-1 and TRBJ2-3; 13 nucleotides align to TRBD2. Losses at the gene ends were 6 bases for V and 5 bases for J; bases not matched to a gene: 8. Germline CDR1 DFQATT, CDR2 SNEGSKA (reference sequence). The CDR3 runs 15 residues. CDR3 sequence (DNA): TGCAGTGCCCTTACTAGCGGGAGGGCCTTAGATACGCAGTATTTT. This codes for CSALTSGRALDTQYF.

The chain has TRBV20-1 and TRBJ2-5; D gene unclear. V dropped 3 bases and J dropped 0 bases, with 17 bases sitting between them. The CDR3 has 16 residues. Germline values: CDR1 DFQATT, CDR2 SNEGSKA (reference sequence). This chain's CDR3 is CSARAGEDLNQETQYF. In DNA, the CDR3 is TGCAGTGCTAGGGCCGGTGAGGACCTAAACCAAGAGACCCAGTACTTC.

The CDR3 nucleotides read TGTGCCAGCAGCTTACCTCCGGGTGAAGCTTTCTTT. Protein product: CASSLPPGEAFF. The V and J genes are TRBV7-9 and TRBJ1-1; the D is unclear. The CDR3 is 12 residues long. V shed 2 bases and J shed 7 bases, with 8 bases lying between them. Germline V gene data show CDR1 as SEHNR and CDR2 as FQNEAQ (reference sequence).

This clonotype was seen a handful of times. J is TRBJ2-3 and V is TRBV7-2; 10 bases agree with TRBD2. V was clipped by 5 bases and J by 0 bases; unmatched bases: 5. This CDR3 region has 16 residues. The germline gives CDR1 SGHTA, CDR2 FQGNSA. The chain's CDR3 is CASSRSSGRSTDTQYF. The CDR3 DNA follows: TGTGCCAGCAGCCGAAGTAGCGGGAGGAGCACAGATACGCAGTATTTT.

Regarding this clonotype: One end of the junction does not line up with germline, which may come from a read error. This chain uses TRBV7-2 with TRBJ2-7, with D perhaps assigned TRBD1 or TRBD2 (6 bases each). Germline CDR1 is SGHTA and CDR2 is FQGNSA. This CDR3 contains 14 residues. This CDR3 is CASSTDGGLYEQYF. Here the CDR3 DNA reads TGCGCCAGCAGCACAGACGGGGGCCTCTACGAGCAGTACTTC.

This chain connects TRBV12-3 or TRBV12-4 to TRBJ2-7; D not resolved. Deletions cut 2 bases from V and 6 bases from J, with 14 bases between. The CDR3 runs 14 residues. DNA for the CDR3: TGTGCCAGCAGTTTAACAGTTAAAGTGGGCGAGCAGTACTTC. This sequence encodes CASSLTVKVGEQYF.

The V and J genes are TRBV2 and TRBJ1-3; perhaps TRBD1 as D (5 bases). Germline lookup yields CDR1 SNHLY and CDR2 FYNNEI. V lost 6 bases to trimming and J lost 0 bases, with 18 bases between them. The CDR3 consists of 17 residues. CDR3 sequence reads: CASRPQEGLDSGNTIYF. The CDR3 nucleotides read TGTGCCAGCAGGCCCCAGGAGGGACTGGACTCTGGAAACACCATATATTTT.

The genes are TRBV15 and TRBJ2-7; D gene unclear. V was cut by 5 bases and J by 1 base, with 6 bases left in between. Germline V lookup: CDR1 LNHNV, CDR2 YYDKDF (reference sequence). The CDR3 totals 12 residues. CDR3 region: CATSRFSYEQYF. For the CDR3, the DNA is TGTGCCACCAGCCGTTTTTCCTACGAGCAGTACTTC.

In the case of this clonotype: A much larger clone lies a single base off, so this may be a read error. This rearrangement joins TRBV4-1 to TRBJ1-2; D gene unclear. This CDR3 has 16 amino acids. The germline V gene encodes CDR1 MGHRA and CDR2 YSYEKL. The V end was cut by 4 bases, the J end by 2 bases, with 17 bases between. The CDR3 region has the DNA TGCGCCAGCAGCCCGACCAGAGGAGGATCCAACTATGGCTACACCTTC. It is translated as CASSPTRGGSNYGYTF.

The V gene is TRBV7-8, the J gene TRBJ2-7; 13 bases are shared with TRBD2. The germline gives CDR1 SGHVS, CDR2 FQNEAQ. The CDR3 contains 18 residues. V shed 4 bases and J 4 bases; nucleotides not matched to a gene: 13. Written as DNA, the CDR3 is TGTGCCAGCAGCTCCCTTCGGGGACTAGCGGGACAGGGGTACGAGCAGTACTTC. This gives the protein CASSSLRGLAGQGYEQYF.